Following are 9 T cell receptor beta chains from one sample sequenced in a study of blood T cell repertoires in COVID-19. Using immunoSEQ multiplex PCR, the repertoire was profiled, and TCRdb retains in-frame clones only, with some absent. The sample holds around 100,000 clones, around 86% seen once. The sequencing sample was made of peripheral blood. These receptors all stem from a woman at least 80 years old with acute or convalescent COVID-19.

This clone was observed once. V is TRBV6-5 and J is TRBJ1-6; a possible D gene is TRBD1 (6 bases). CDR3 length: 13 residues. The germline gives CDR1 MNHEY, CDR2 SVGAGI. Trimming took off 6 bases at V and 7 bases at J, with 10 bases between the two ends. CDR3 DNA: TGTGCCAGCAGAGAGGGGGGGAATTCACCCCTCCACTTT. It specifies CASREGGNSPLHF.

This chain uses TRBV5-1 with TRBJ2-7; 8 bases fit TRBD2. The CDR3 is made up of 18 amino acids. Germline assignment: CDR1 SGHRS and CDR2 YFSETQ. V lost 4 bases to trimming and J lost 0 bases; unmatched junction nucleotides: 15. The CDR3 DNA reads TGCGCCAGCAGCCCCGGGGGGGGCTTAGCGCAAAACTCCTACGAGCAGTACTTC. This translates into CASSPGGGLAQNSYEQYF.

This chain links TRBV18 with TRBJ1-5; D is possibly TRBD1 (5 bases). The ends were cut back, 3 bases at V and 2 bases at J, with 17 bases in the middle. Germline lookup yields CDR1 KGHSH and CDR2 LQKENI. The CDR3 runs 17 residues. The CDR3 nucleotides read TGTGCCAGCTCACCCAAGAGGGGCAGGGAGGGCAATCAGCCCCAGCATTTT. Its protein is CASSPKRGREGNQPQHF.

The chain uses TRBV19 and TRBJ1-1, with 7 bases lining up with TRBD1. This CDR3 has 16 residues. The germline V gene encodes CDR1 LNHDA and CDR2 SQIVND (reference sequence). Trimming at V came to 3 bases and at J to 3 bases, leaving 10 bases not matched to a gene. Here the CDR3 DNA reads TGTGCCAGTAGTATCGTTGTTGGGACAGTAGACACTGAAGCTTTCTTT. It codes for CASSIVVGTVDTEAFF.

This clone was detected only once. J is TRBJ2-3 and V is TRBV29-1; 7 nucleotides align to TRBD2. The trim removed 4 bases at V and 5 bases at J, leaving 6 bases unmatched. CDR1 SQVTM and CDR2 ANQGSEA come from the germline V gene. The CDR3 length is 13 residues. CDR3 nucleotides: TGCAGCGTTGTCGGCGGGAGCGTAGATACGCAGTATTTT. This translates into CSVVGGSVDTQYF.

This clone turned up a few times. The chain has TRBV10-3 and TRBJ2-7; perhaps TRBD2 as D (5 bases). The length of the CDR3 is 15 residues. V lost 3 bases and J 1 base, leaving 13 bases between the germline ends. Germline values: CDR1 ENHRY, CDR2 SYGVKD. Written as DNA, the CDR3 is TGTGCCATCAGTGAAGACCTAGCTGCGTCCTACGAGCAGTACTTC. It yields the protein CAISEDLAASYEQYF.

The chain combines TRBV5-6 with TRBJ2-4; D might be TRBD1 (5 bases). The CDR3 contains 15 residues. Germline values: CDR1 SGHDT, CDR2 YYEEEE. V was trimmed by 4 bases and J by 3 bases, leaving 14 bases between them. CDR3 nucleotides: TGTGCCAGCAGCCCGATCAAAGGGGACAAAAACATTCAGTACTTC. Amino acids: CASSPIKGDKNIQYF.

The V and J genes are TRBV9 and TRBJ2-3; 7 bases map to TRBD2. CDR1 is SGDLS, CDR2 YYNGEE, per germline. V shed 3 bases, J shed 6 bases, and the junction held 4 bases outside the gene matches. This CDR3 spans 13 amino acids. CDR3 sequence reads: CASSEAGTDTQYF. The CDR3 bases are TGTGCCAGCAGCGAAGCGGGGACGGATACGCAGTATTTT.

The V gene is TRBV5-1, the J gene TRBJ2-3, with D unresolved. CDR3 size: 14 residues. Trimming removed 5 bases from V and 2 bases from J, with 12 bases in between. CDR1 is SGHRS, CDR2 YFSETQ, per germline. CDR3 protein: CASSSLRLTDTQYF. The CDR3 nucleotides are TGCGCCAGCAGTAGCTTGCGGCTCACAGATACGCAGTATTTT.